What follows are 32 T cell receptor beta chains derived from one specimen sequenced in a study of cytomegalovirus exposure and HLA in healthy donors. Amplification used 60 Vbeta primers and 13 Jbeta primers. Clones were read by immunoSEQ multiplex PCR, and TCRdb kept only the in-frame ones, dropping some. Of around 140,000 clones listed, 80% are singletons. The source material was PBMCs. The receptors were sampled from a middle-aged man in good health and CMV-seronegative.

The chain joins TRBV19 to TRBJ2-1; unclear D gene. Germline V lookup: CDR1 LNHDA, CDR2 SQIVND (reference sequence). V lost 5 bases, J lost 6 bases, and 8 bases lay in between. The CDR3 is made up of 12 amino acids. The CDR3 reads CASSRLFNEQFF. The CDR3 nucleotides are TGTGCCAGTAGTCGTCTTTTCAATGAGCAGTTCTTC.

V gene TRBV19 combines with J gene TRBJ1-5, with D uncertain. The V gene's germline CDR1 is LNHDA and CDR2 SQIVND (reference sequence). Trimming removed 2 bases from V and 3 bases from J, with 8 bases in between. CDR3 length equals 14 residues. This chain's CDR3 is CASSILQVNQPQHF. The CDR3 nucleotides are TGTGCCAGTAGTATACTGCAGGTCAATCAGCCCCAGCATTTT.

The genes are TRBV19 and TRBJ1-2, with D possibly matching TRBD1 (5 bases). The CDR3 covers 10 residues. Germline V gives CDR1 LNHDA, CDR2 SQIVND (reference sequence). The ends were cut back, 7 bases at V and 6 bases at J, with 6 bases in the middle. This CDR3 reads CASNRNGYTF. The DNA for the CDR3 is TGTGCCAGTAACAGGAATGGCTACACCTTC.

As regards this clone: Its ends do not fully match the called genes, so a read error is possible. The chain joins TRBV28 to TRBJ2-7; 12 bases agree with TRBD1. Germline V CDR1 and CDR2: MDHEN, SYDVKM. The CDR3 totals 11 residues. The CDR3 here is CASSWDRGRFF. The CDR3, as DNA: TGTGCCAGCAGCTGGGACAGGGGGCGGTTCTTC. Filled out from reference TRBV28 and TRBJ2-7, the complete variable domain reads DVKVTQSSRYLVKRTGEKVFLECVQDMDHENMFWYRQDPGLGLRLIYFSYDVKMKEKGDIPEGYSVSREKKERFSLILESASTNQTSMYLCASSWDRGRFFGPGTRLTVT.

This clone has a handful of counts. This chain joins TRBV6-4 and TRBJ2-1, with 9 nucleotides matching TRBD2. This CDR3 has 15 amino acids. Germline V gives CDR1 MRHNA, CDR2 SNTAGT. Trimming took 3 bases from V and 4 from J; bases not matched to a gene: 4. DNA for the CDR3: TGTGCCAGCAGTGAGATTGCGGGGGGGTACAATGAGCAGTTCTTC. Protein product: CASSEIAGGYNEQFF.

The chain carries TRBV27 and TRBJ2-1; D call uncertain. Deletions cut 2 bases from V and 8 bases from J, with 7 bases between. The CDR3 totals 12 residues. Per the germline V gene, CDR1 is MNHEY and CDR2 is SMNVEV (reference sequence). CDR3 nucleotide sequence: TGTGCCAGCAGTTTAGTCGGTGATGAGCAGTTCTTC. Translating gives CASSLVGDEQFF.

The chain joins TRBV6-1 to TRBJ2-5; TRBD2 matches 7 bases. The J call may be faulty, since TRBJ2-7 better matches the DNA end. The CDR3 runs to 13 residues. Germline V CDR1 and CDR2: MNHNS, SASEGT. CDR3 sequence (DNA): TGTGCCAGCAGTAGCGGGGCGTCCTACGAGCAGTACTTC. Translating it yields CASSSGASYEQYF.

The V and J genes are TRBV6-6 and TRBJ2-3, with D perhaps TRBD2 (5 bases). V lost 7 bases to trimming and J lost 5 bases, with 13 bases between them. Germline V gives CDR1 MNHNY, CDR2 SVGAGI (reference sequence). The CDR3 has 13 amino acids. DNA for the CDR3: TGTGCCAGCAACAGACCCGGGGAAGATACGCAGTATTTT. Protein product: CASNRPGEDTQYF.

The chain joins TRBV5-1 to TRBJ2-7, with 9 bases fitting TRBD1. The CDR3 totals 13 residues. V was pared by 6 bases and J by 6 bases, with 7 bases of the junction left unmatched. CDR1 and CDR2 (germline): SGHRS, YFSETQ. DNA for the CDR3: TGCGCCAGCACCCAGGACAGGGGTCGCGAGCAGTACTTC. Protein sequence: CASTQDRGREQYF.

The CDR3 sequence: CASSVAGQGANQYF. Written as DNA, the CDR3 is TGTGCCAGCAGCGTAGCGGGACAGGGGGCGAATCAGTACTTC. The gene calls are TRBV9 and TRBJ2-7, with TRBD1 matching over 12 bases. This CDR3 has 14 residues. CDR1 SGDLS and CDR2 YYNGEE come from the germline V gene. The V and J ends lost 0 bases and 10 bases, in that order; junction bases with no gene match: 5.

The CDR3 sequence is CASSVEIAPQYF. The CDR3 DNA is TGTGCCAGCAGCGTAGAGATAGCCCCGCAGTATTTT. The J gene is TRBJ2-3, the V gene TRBV9, with D unresolved. The CDR3 length is 12 residues. Germline lookup yields CDR1 SGDLS and CDR2 YYNGEE. V lost 0 bases to trimming and J lost 10 bases, with 9 bases between them. The entire variable domain, with the rest obtained from reference TRBV9 and TRBJ2-3, is as follows: DSGVTQTPKHLITATGQRVTLRCSPRSGDLSVYWYQQSLDQGLQFLIQYYNGEERAKGNILERFSAQQFPDLHSELNLSSLELGDSALYFCASSVEIAPQYFGPGTRLTVL.

The chain carries TRBV6-5 and TRBJ2-5; D remains ambiguous. This CDR3 is 15 amino acids long. V was pared by 0 bases and J by 2 bases, with 10 bases between. CDR1 is MNHEY and CDR2 is SVGAGI in the germline V gene. The CDR3 coding sequence is TGTGCCAGCAGTTACTCGTATCCAGGACAAGAGACCCAGTACTTC. Protein: CASSYSYPGQETQYF.

V gene TRBV29-1 combines with J gene TRBJ2-3; TRBD1 aligns across 8 bases. The CDR3 runs to 14 residues. Germline CDR1 SQVTM, CDR2 ANQGSEA. After removal of 6 bases from V and 3 bases from J, the junction contained 8 bases not matched to a gene. The CDR3 loop is CSVVTGVTTDTQYF. Here the CDR3 DNA reads TGCAGCGTCGTGACAGGGGTAACGACAGATACGCAGTATTTT.

The genes are TRBV6-6 and TRBJ1-5; 7 bases match TRBD1. The CDR3 totals 15 residues. Germline loops: CDR1 MNHNY, CDR2 SVGAGI (reference sequence). V lost 7 bases to trimming and J lost 3 bases; unmatched junction nucleotides: 9. CDR3 sequence: CASTPLGQTNQPQHF. CDR3 sequence (DNA): TGTGCCAGCACCCCCCTGGGACAGACCAATCAGCCCCAGCATTTT.

The J gene is TRBJ2-7, the V gene TRBV5-1; 7 bases fit TRBD1. Germline V lookup: CDR1 SGHRS, CDR2 YFSETQ. Losses at the gene ends were 0 bases for V and 4 bases for J; bases not matched to a gene: 4. The CDR3 spans 14 residues. The CDR3 region is CASSLDRGEYEQYF. CDR3 coding DNA: TGCGCCAGCAGCTTGGACAGGGGAGAGTACGAGCAGTACTTC.

The V gene is TRBV27, the J gene TRBJ1-2; no clear D gene. Germline V CDR1 and CDR2: MNHEY, SMNVEV (reference sequence). Trimming stripped 2 bases from V and 2 bases from J, with 12 bases between. CDR3 size: 15 residues. Here the CDR3 DNA reads TGTGCCAGCAGTTTAGGAGCAGTCAACAACTATGGCTACACCTTC. It specifies CASSLGAVNNYGYTF.

The genes are TRBV4-1 and TRBJ1-5; TRBD1 aligns across 7 bases. The CDR3 extends over 15 amino acids. V was clipped by 6 bases and J by 6 bases; unmatched bases: 11. Germline assignment: CDR1 MGHRA and CDR2 YSYEKL. CDR3 sequence: CASRAQEGAGQPQHF. The CDR3 DNA follows: TGCGCCAGCAGGGCTCAAGAGGGGGCAGGTCAGCCCCAGCATTTT.

In DNA form, the CDR3 reads TGTGCCAGCAGTTCTGTGGGTCCTAGTTCCGCCCTCCACTTT. Residues: CASSSVGPSSALHF. The chain carries TRBV6-5 and TRBJ1-6; D gene ambiguous. The length of the CDR3 is 14 residues. The V end lost 4 bases, the J end lost 14 bases, and 18 bases lay between the germline ends. Germline V gene sequence: CDR1 MNHEY, CDR2 SVGAGI.

The chain combines TRBV9 with TRBJ2-7, with 10 bases that match TRBD1. From germline, CDR1 is SGDLS and CDR2 YYNGEE. This CDR3 spans 15 amino acids. V dropped 4 bases and J dropped 6; count of bases not matched to a gene: 10. The CDR3 DNA reads TGTGCCAGCAGCCCTATGGACAGGGGGGGGGTCGAGCAGTACTTC. Protein: CASSPMDRGGVEQYF.

As DNA, the CDR3 is TGTGCCAGCAGTGCACGGGAACAGCGACTGGGTGAAAAACTGTTTTTT. It is translated as CASSAREQRLGEKLFF. The chain has TRBV27 and TRBJ1-4; D is ambiguous. This CDR3 is 16 amino acids long. Looked up from germline, CDR1 is MNHEY and CDR2 is SMNVEV (reference sequence). The V and J ends lost 5 bases and 7 bases respectively, with 20 bases between them.

This clone has a single count. The rearrangement joins TRBV18 to TRBJ1-6; maybe TRBD1 (6 bases). Germline V gene data show CDR1 as KGHSH and CDR2 as LQKENI. The CDR3 extends over 12 amino acids. The V end was cut by 11 bases, the J end by 8 bases, with 13 bases between. CDR3 nucleotide sequence: TGTGCCCTACGGGGGGCTGATTCACCCCTCCACTTT. The encoded protein is CALRGADSPLHF.

The rearrangement uses TRBV6-1 and TRBJ2-5, with 11 bases matching TRBD2. Germline V gives CDR1 MNHNS, CDR2 SASEGT. V lost 7 bases to trimming and J lost 14 bases; unmatched junction nucleotides: 6. The CDR3 is 11 amino acids. CDR3 nucleotides: TGTGCCAGCACCCTGGGACTAGCGGTTTACTTC. Translation: CASTLGLAVYF.

CDR3 region: CASKQPGRVHNEQFF. DNA of the CDR3: TGTGCCAGTAAGCAACCAGGGAGGGTTCACAATGAGCAGTTCTTC. The chain uses TRBV19 and TRBJ2-1; 7 bases align to TRBD2. J lost 5 bases, V lost 7 bases, and 11 bases had no gene match. Germline loops: CDR1 LNHDA, CDR2 SQIVND (reference sequence). This CDR3 has 15 residues. Looking up the rest from reference TRBV19 and TRBJ2-1 gives the full variable domain: DGGITQSPKYLFRKEGQNVTLSCEQNLNHDAMYWYRQDPGQGLRLIYYSQIVNDFQKGDIAEGYSVSREKKESFPLTVTSAQKNPTAFYLCASKQPGRVHNEQFFGPGTRLTVL.

The CDR3 spells CASSGRQGSNTEAFF. CDR3 in DNA: TGTGCCAGCAGTGGAAGACAGGGATCGAACACTGAAGCTTTCTTT. The gene calls are TRBV6-1 and TRBJ1-1; 7 positions agree with TRBD1. CDR3 size: 15 residues. Germline assignment: CDR1 MNHNS and CDR2 SASEGT. V lost 4 bases, J lost 1 base, and 6 bases stayed unmatched.

The J gene is TRBJ2-3, the V gene TRBV9, with TRBD2 matching over 14 bases. The V segment lost 4 bases and the J segment 4 bases; nucleotides outside the gene matches: 11. There are 18 residues in the CDR3. The germline CDR1 and CDR2 sequences are SGDLS and YYNGEE. CDR3 sequence reads: CASSPLSGTSGGSDTQYF. The CDR3 DNA follows: TGTGCCAGCAGCCCTCTCTCCGGGACTAGCGGGGGATCAGATACGCAGTATTTT. Based on the CDR3 plus reference TRBV9 and TRBJ2-3, the full variable domain is DSGVTQTPKHLITATGQRVTLRCSPRSGDLSVYWYQQSLDQGLQFLIQYYNGEERAKGNILERFSAQQFPDLHSELNLSSLELGDSALYFCASSPLSGTSGGSDTQYFGPGTRLTVL.

This clone showed up just once. The chain uses TRBV6-6 and TRBJ1-2; TRBD1 might be the D (6 bases). With 5 bases removed from V and 4 bases from J, the gap between germline ends came to 11 bases. The CDR3 is 13 amino acids. Germline V CDR1 and CDR2: MNHNY, SVGAGI (reference sequence). The DNA of the CDR3 is TGTGCCAGCAGTCCCGGGACAAGCTATGGCTACACCTTC. Translating it yields CASSPGTSYGYTF.

This chain uses TRBV14 with TRBJ1-2; D call uncertain. This CDR3 has 12 residues. Trimming removed 4 bases from V and 4 bases from J, with 7 bases in between. The germline V gene encodes CDR1 SGHDN and CDR2 FVKESK. CDR3 sequence (DNA): TGTGCCAGCAGCCCCGGGTCCTATGGCTACACCTTC. The encoded protein is CASSPGSYGYTF.

V and J are TRBV27 and TRBJ1-2; tentatively, D is TRBD1 (5 bases). This CDR3 spans 14 amino acids. The germline gives CDR1 MNHEY, CDR2 SMNVEV (reference sequence). Deletions cut 4 bases from V and 4 bases from J, with 13 bases between. CDR3 sequence reads: CASSSPSQGYGYTF. The CDR3 DNA reads TGTGCCAGCAGTTCTCCCTCGCAGGGCTATGGCTACACCTTC.

V gene TRBV5-1 combines with J gene TRBJ1-1, with 8 nucleotides matching TRBD1. The V and J ends lost 3 bases and 2 bases, in that order; junction bases with no gene match: 3. Germline V gene lookup returns CDR1 SGHRS and CDR2 YFSETQ. The CDR3 is 14 residues long. The CDR3 DNA reads as TGCGCCAGCAGCTGGGACAGGAGCAACACTGAAGCTTTCTTT. This codes for CASSWDRSNTEAFF.

The gene calls are TRBV4-1 and TRBJ1-1, with 7 bases aligning to TRBD1. CDR3 length equals 15 residues. Germline trimming cut 3 bases from V and 2 bases from J; bases unmatched to any gene: 6. CDR1 is MGHRA, CDR2 YSYEKL, per germline. The CDR3 sequence is CASSQSTGTNTEAFF. In nucleotides, the CDR3 is TGCGCCAGCAGCCAGTCGACAGGGACAAACACTGAAGCTTTCTTT.

The V call is TRBV4-2, the J call TRBJ1-5; weak D call: TRBD1 (5 bases). Germline CDR1 reads LGHNA; CDR2 reads YNFKEQ. Trimming stripped 0 bases from V and 4 bases from J, with 10 bases between. The CDR3 runs to 15 residues. In DNA, the CDR3 is TGTGCCAGCAGCCAAGATATGGGGGGAAATCAGCCCCAGCATTTT. This translates into CASSQDMGGNQPQHF.

The rearrangement links TRBV29-1 to TRBJ2-3; D may be TRBD2 (5 bases). V was trimmed by 0 bases and J by 6 bases, leaving 13 bases between them. The CDR3 has 14 residues. Germline V gene data show CDR1 as SQVTM and CDR2 as ANQGSEA. CDR3 amino acids: CSVEDLRRGDTQYF. DNA for the CDR3: TGCAGCGTTGAAGACCTCCGACGGGGTGATACGCAGTATTTT.